The clone carrying this TCR beta chain was observed once. These data belong to a study of blood T cell repertoires in COVID-19. Only in-frame clones appear in the TCRdb table, and some are missing; sequencing was by immunoSEQ multiplex PCR. There are over 600,000 clones in the sample; over 80% occur only once, and approximately 0.25% lies in the top ten. The CDR3 totals 16 residues. Trimming left V 1 base short and J 4 bases short, with 17 bases between. Germline V gene sequence: CDR1 SGHNT, CDR2 YYREEE (reference sequence). Sequenced sample: peripheral blood. The gene calls are TRBV5-4 and TRBJ1-2; D perhaps matches TRBD1 (5 bases). This receptor was taken from a woman under 30 with acute or convalescent COVID-19. The CDR3 loop reads CASSLRAGPSTYGYTF. CDR3 in DNA: TGTGCCAGCAGCTTGCGGGCGGGACCCTCGACCTATGGCTACACCTTC.